This T cell receptor (beta chain) derives from a study of cytomegalovirus exposure and HLA in healthy donors. The ends were cut back, 3 bases at V and 0 bases at J, with 8 bases in the middle. CDR3 length: 14 amino acids. Germline CDR1 SGHDN, CDR2 FVKESK. TCRdb's copy holds only in-frame clones and misses some; the assay was immunoSEQ multiplex PCR. The table has some 80,000 clones, about 96% seen once. This clonotype was obtained from a young man in good health and CMV-seropositive. The sample was PBMCs. The chain carries TRBV14 and TRBJ1-1; D is perhaps TRBD1 (5 bases). This CDR3 is CASSQGLLNTEAFF. The CDR3 nucleotides are TGTGCCAGCAGCCAGGGACTCCTGAACACTGAAGCTTTCTTT.